This TCR beta chain was found in a study of cytomegalovirus exposure and HLA in healthy donors. Study information: Of all 400 or so donors who were genotyped, 81% belonged to the Caucasian-associated ancestry cluster.

On this clone: Its antigen is not identified.

In the PCR, 60 Vbeta and 13 Jbeta primers were used. This table comes from immunoSEQ multiplex PCR, and its TCRdb copy is limited to in-frame clones, with some not included. The data show about 120,000 clones, about 70% seen once. Whole-study findings and limits: Altogether, 164 TCR beta chains were recorded as cytomegalovirus-associated. Per a prior analysis, the majority of TCR beta V segments were productive roughly 87% or roughly 30% of the time. It is likely that the observed cluster of highly shared sequence variants was a sequencing artifact.

This receptor was obtained from a middle-aged woman in good health and CMV-seropositive. Sequenced: PBMCs.

The CDR3 is CASSQTGSYEQYF. CDR3 nucleotides: TGCGCCAGCAGCCAGACAGGGAGCTACGAGCAGTACTTC. The chain uses TRBV4-1 and TRBJ2-7; 7 bases line up with TRBD1. Per the germline V gene, CDR1 is MGHRA and CDR2 is YSYEKL. This CDR3 comprises 13 residues. J lost 3 bases, V lost 3 bases, and 2 bases had no gene match.